The TCR beta chain under discussion was sequenced for a study of cytomegalovirus exposure and HLA in healthy donors. In the PCR, 60 Vbeta and 13 Jbeta primers were used. Method: immunoSEQ multiplex PCR; TCRdb's copy keeps in-frame clones and lacks some. Of about 160,000 clones listed, around 80% are singletons. Samples came from healthy bone marrow donors. The germline V gene encodes CDR1 SGHTS and CDR2 YDEGEE. Trimming removed 4 bases from V and 10 bases from J, with 11 bases in between. This CDR3 contains 11 residues. About this clone itself: As yet, its antigen is unknown.

Study-level findings and limits: Other equally common chains were less clonally expanded than HLA-associated TCR beta chains, a later analysis showed.

The chain joins TRBV5-8 to TRBJ1-1, with D possibly matching TRBD1 (6 bases). This sequence originates from a man in his forties or fifties in good health and CMV-seronegative. Source material: PBMCs. CDR3 residues: CASSPDRTAFF. The CDR3 nucleotides are TGTGCCAGCAGCCCTGACAGGACAGCTTTCTTT.